The 10 T cell receptor beta chains in this list originate from one sample, sequenced in a study of CD8 T cells in Susac syndrome. Reverse transcription of about 0.5 to 1 ug RNA was carried out with random hexamers. TCRdb re-called the immunoSEQ multiplex PCR reads through MiXCR, storing one row per CDR3 protein. The data contain around 190,000 distinct CDR3 sequences, about 95% of them seen just once; the ten biggest clones take up 0.085% to 0.13%. The sequenced sample was CD4+ T cells from PBMCs. Receptor source: a human donor in good health.

The genes are TRBV27 and TRBJ2-1; 7 nucleotides match TRBD2. J was trimmed by 2 bases and V by 5 bases; bases with no gene match: 6. This CDR3 region has 15 residues. Looked up from germline, CDR1 is MNHEY and CDR2 is SMNVEV (reference sequence). The CDR3 here is CASSRQLAAYNEQFF. The CDR3 DNA is TGTGCCAGCAGTAGACAGCTAGCGGCCTACAATGAGCAGTTCTTC.

The chain is built from TRBV7-2 and TRBJ2-5; D gene uncertain. CDR1 is SGHTA and CDR2 is FQGNSA in the germline V gene. The length of the CDR3 is 14 residues. The V and J ends lost 3 bases and 0 bases respectively, with 8 bases between them. The DNA for the CDR3 is TGTGCCAGCAGCTTGAAAGACAACCAAGAGACCCAGTACTTC. Amino acid sequence: CASSLKDNQETQYF.

The chain carries TRBV23-1 and TRBJ2-3; D perhaps matches TRBD1 (6 bases). TRBV23-1 is annotated as an ORF whose role is uncertain. V shed 0 bases and J shed 4 bases, with 17 bases lying between them. The CDR3 spans 17 residues. CDR3 loop: CASSQSLVGASADTQYF. CDR3 DNA: TGCGCCAGCAGTCAATCGTTAGTGGGGGCGTCGGCAGATACGCAGTATTTT.

This chain links TRBV11-2 with TRBJ2-2; D unclear. The CDR3 contains 15 residues. Trimming cost V 5 bases and J 2 bases, with 12 bases left between them. The germline V gene has CDR1 SGHAT and CDR2 FQNNGV. CDR3 bases: TGTGCCAGCAGCCCGACAAGGTTAAACACCGGGGAGCTGTTTTTT. Amino acids: CASSPTRLNTGELFF.

The chain combines TRBV20-1 with TRBJ2-3, with a possible D match to TRBD2 (5 bases). Germline V gene sequence: CDR1 DFQATT, CDR2 SNEGSKA (reference sequence). CDR3 length equals 12 residues. Deletions cut 5 bases from V and 5 bases from J, with 11 bases between. CDR3 sequence: CSASGSVDTQYF. CDR3 nucleotide sequence: TGCAGTGCTTCGGGATCAGTAGATACGCAGTATTTT.

The V and J genes are TRBV6-6 and TRBJ1-1, with no clear D. CDR1 MNHNY and CDR2 SVGAGI come from the germline V gene (reference sequence). The CDR3 totals 11 residues. Trimming removed 8 bases from V and 3 bases from J, with 7 bases in between. The CDR3 DNA reads as TGTGCCAGCTACAGCGACACTGAAGCTTTCTTT. Its translation: CASYSDTEAFF.

V and J are TRBV4-2 and TRBJ2-3; a possible D gene is TRBD2 (5 bases). V was pared by 0 bases and J by 2 bases, with 6 bases between. The CDR3 has 14 residues. CDR1 and CDR2 from the germline V gene are LGHNA and YNFKEQ. CDR3 loop: CASSQDRDTDTQYF. CDR3 bases: TGTGCCAGCAGCCAAGATCGGGACACAGATACGCAGTATTTT.

The V gene is TRBV24-1, the J gene TRBJ2-7; no reliable D call. V gave up 4 bases and J gave up 3 bases, with 6 bases separating them. This CDR3 comprises 12 residues. Germline CDR1 is KGHDR and CDR2 is SFDVKD. CDR3 region: CATSDRGYEQYF. The CDR3 DNA follows: TGTGCCACCAGTGACCGAGGCTACGAGCAGTACTTC.

This sequence joins TRBV6-5 and TRBJ1-2; 8 bases align to TRBD1. V shed 6 bases and J 6 bases; nucleotides not matched to a gene: 6. CDR3 length equals 13 residues. Germline values: CDR1 MNHEY, CDR2 SVGAGI. Here the CDR3 reads CASRTGVVHGYTF. CDR3 sequence (DNA): TGTGCCAGCAGGACAGGGGTGGTGCATGGCTACACCTTC.

The chain recombines TRBV7-2 with TRBJ2-1; perhaps TRBD1 as D (5 bases). V was shortened by 4 bases and J by 4 bases, with 11 bases between the two germline ends. Per the germline V gene, CDR1 is SGHTA and CDR2 is FQGNSA. There are 14 residues in the CDR3. Here the CDR3 DNA reads TGTGCCAGCAGCTACGACAGCCATTACAATGAGCAGTTCTTC. As protein: CASSYDSHYNEQFF.